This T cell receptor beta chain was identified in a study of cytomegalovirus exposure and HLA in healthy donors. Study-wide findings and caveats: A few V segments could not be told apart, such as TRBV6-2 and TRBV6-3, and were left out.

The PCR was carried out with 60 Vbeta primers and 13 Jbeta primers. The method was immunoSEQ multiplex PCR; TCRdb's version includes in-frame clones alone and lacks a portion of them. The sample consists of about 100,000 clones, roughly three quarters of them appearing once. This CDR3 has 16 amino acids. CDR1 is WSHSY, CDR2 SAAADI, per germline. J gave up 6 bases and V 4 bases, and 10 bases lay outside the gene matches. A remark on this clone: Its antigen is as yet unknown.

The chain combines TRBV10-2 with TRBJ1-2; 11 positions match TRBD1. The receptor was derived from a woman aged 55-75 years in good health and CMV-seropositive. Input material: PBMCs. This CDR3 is CASSGTGGGSIHGYTF. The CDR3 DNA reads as TGCGCCAGCAGTGGGACAGGGGGCGGATCAATCCATGGCTACACCTTC.